This TCR beta chain was profiled in a study of T cell responses to AZD1222 COVID-19 vaccine. Findings and caveats of the study: Elevations in Spike-specific TCR breadth and depth followed administration of two AZD1222 doses. Only six people who got AZD1222 tested seropositive at baseline. Most donors were white British and more were female, and clonal diversity was possibly underestimated.

V shed 4 bases, J shed 4 bases, and the junction held 1 base outside the gene matches. The length of the CDR3 is 12 residues. Germline lookup yields CDR1 SGHRS and CDR2 YFSETQ. Only in-frame clones appear in the TCRdb table, and some are missing; sequencing was by immunoSEQ multiplex PCR. This sample yields 93,000 or so clones, of which 80% to 95% are seen a single time; 4.5% to 5.5% belongs to the top ten. In regard to this clone: Its antigen remains unidentified.

The source material was peripheral blood, sampled on day 0 of AZD1222 vaccination. The chain couples TRBV5-1 to TRBJ2-7, with TRBD2 identical over 8 bases. The sequence came from an adult in good health. CDR3 protein: CASSSGGYEQYF. The CDR3 DNA reads TGCGCCAGCAGCAGCGGGGGTTACGAGCAGTACTTC.